This entry lists 10 T cell receptor beta chains sequenced from one sample in a study of post-analysis software for immune sequencing data. Antigen specificity for these receptors is unknown. TCR beta libraries were prepared from cDNA with unique molecular identifiers. TCRdb processed the PCR reads anew with MiXCR; each CDR3 protein has one entry. The repertoire holds about 200,000 distinct CDR3 sequences, with over 25% as singletons. Notes on the study in general: Roughly 5 TRBV segments, including TRBV5-6, TRBV5-1 and TRBV20-1, were more frequent in patients than controls.

The sequencing sample was made of blood. These receptors were taken from a girl aged 2-17 years with multiple sclerosis.

In regard to this clonotype: A much larger clone sits a single nucleotide away, making a read error possible. It is likely a read error, because the conserved phenylalanine at the end of the CDR3 is missing. The chain recombines TRBV20-1 with TRBJ2-1; no clear D. Germline CDR1 and CDR2: DFQATT and SNEGSKA (reference sequence). The CDR3 sequence is 15 residues long. Deletions cut 0 bases from V and 1 base from J, with 10 bases between. The CDR3 coding sequence is TGCAGTGCTAGAGATCCCCTGGGGTCCTACAATGAGCAGTTCTTG. Amino acid sequence: CSARDPLGSYNEQFL.

As regards this clonotype: This may be a read error: a much more frequent sequence differs by one nucleotide. The genes are TRBV27 and TRBJ2-3; D ambiguous. The CDR3 is 17 residues long. Germline loops: CDR1 MNHEY, CDR2 SMNVEV (reference sequence). V was cut by 3 bases and J by 2 bases, with 18 bases left in between. The CDR3 sequence is CASSFSSGAINTDTQYF. The CDR3 nucleotides are TGTGCCAGCAGTTTTTCCTCTGGAGCGATTAACACAGATACGCAGTATTTT.

CDR3 loop: CASSQGLLGPYNEQFF. In DNA form, the CDR3 reads TGTGCCAGCAGCCAAGGTCTTCTAGGACCCTACAATGAGCAGTTCTTC. V and J are TRBV3-1 and TRBJ2-1; no reliable D call. Trimming left V 1 base short and J 2 bases short, with 12 bases between. Germline CDR1 reads LGHDT; CDR2 reads YNNKEL (reference sequence). CDR3 length equals 16 residues.

With respect to this clonotype: A single base separates this from a much larger clone, so it may be a read error. V gene TRBV4-1 combines with J gene TRBJ2-7, with D maybe TRBD1 (6 bases). CDR1 MGHRA and CDR2 YSYEKL come from the germline V gene. There are 17 residues in the CDR3. The DNA for the CDR3 is TGCGCCCGCAGCCAGGACCCCACAGGGAACATCGGCTACGAGCAGTACTTC. Encoded protein: CARSQDPTGNIGYEQYF.

This clonotype came up a few times. This may arise from a read error, as a much more abundant clone is one base away. The J gene is TRBJ2-5, the V gene TRBV29-1, with TRBD2 matching over 7 bases. This CDR3 contains 13 residues. CDR1 and CDR2 (germline): SQVTM, ANQGSEA. The trim removed 0 bases at V and 8 bases at J, leaving 6 bases unmatched. CDR3 nucleotide sequence: TGCAGCGTTGAAGAGGCTCGCGGGGGAACCCAGTACTTC. This gives the protein CSVEEARGGTQYF. The full variable domain, with the rest looked up from reference TRBV29-1 and TRBJ2-5, is SAVISQKPSRDICQRGTSLTIQCQVDSQVTMMFWYRQQPGQSLTLIATANQGSEATYESGFVIDKFPISRPNLTFSTLTVSNMSPEDSSIYLCSVEEARGGTQYFGPGTRLLVL.

There are many counts of this clonotype. The chain is built from TRBV28 and TRBJ1-1; D possibly corresponds to TRBD1 (5 bases). Trimming took off 5 bases at V and 1 base at J, with 8 bases between the two ends. Germline-derived CDR1 and CDR2 are MDHEN and SYDVKM. This CDR3 region has 13 residues. The CDR3 DNA follows: TGTGCCAGCAGTGTCGGGGGGAACACTGAAGCTTTCTTT. Encoded protein: CASSVGGNTEAFF.

Worth noting for this clonotype: A much larger clone differs from this one at a single base, so this may be a read error. The chain joins TRBV5-1 to TRBJ2-7, with D possibly matching TRBD2 (5 bases). This CDR3 is 14 amino acids long. Germline values: CDR1 SGHRS, CDR2 YFSETQ. The V end lost 3 bases, the J end lost 2 bases, and 12 bases lay between the germline ends. The CDR3 reads CASSSTYGAYEQYF. The DNA of the CDR3 is TGCGCCAGCAGCTCGACCTACGGGGCCTACGAGCAGTACTTC.

About this clonotype: Possible read error: a much larger clone is one base away. This chain links TRBV29-1 with TRBJ2-5; 8 bases are a match to TRBD1. The CDR3 is 12 residues long. Germline CDR1 and CDR2: SQVTM and ANQGSEA. Losses at the gene ends were 3 bases for V and 11 bases for J; bases not matched to a gene: 8. CDR3 sequence: CSVDDRGDEQYF. The DNA of the CDR3 is TGCAGCGTTGACGACAGGGGCGATGAGCAGTACTTC.

This clonotype has a count of ten or more. The V gene is TRBV10-3, the J gene TRBJ2-3; possible D gene TRBD2, 6 bases. V lost 2 bases to trimming and J lost 6 bases, with 9 bases between them. Germline V gene data show CDR1 as ENHRY and CDR2 as SYGVKD. The CDR3 spans 13 residues. CDR3 sequence: CAISEGTVDTQYF. In DNA form, the CDR3 reads TGTGCCATCAGTGAGGGGACTGTTGATACGCAGTATTTT.

This chain links TRBV11-2 with TRBJ1-1; no clear D. The CDR3 contains 12 residues. CDR1 is SGHAT, CDR2 FQNNGV, per germline. The V gene lost 5 bases and the J gene lost 10 bases, with 14 bases spanning the gap. CDR3 DNA: TGTGCCAGCAGCCCTCTGGGTGTCTCAGCTTTCTTT. It encodes CASSPLGVSAFF.